The 11 T cell receptor beta chains below were found in one sample sequenced in a study of lymphopenia after photon versus proton radiotherapy. Repertoires were generated with immunoSEQ multiplex PCR, while TCRdb's copy carries only in-frame clones and drops some. The table has over 30,000 clones, approximately 80% seen once. This specimen consisted of peripheral blood, obtained from a patient treated with proton-based radiotherapy. The receptors were sampled from a woman aged 70 to 79 with pancreatic cancer.

This clone is a singleton in its sample. V and J are TRBV4-1 and TRBJ2-7, with D maybe TRBD1 (6 bases). V lost 0 bases and J lost 3, with 12 bases in between. The CDR3 length is 15 residues. CDR1 and CDR2 (germline): MGHRA, YSYEKL. Here the CDR3 reads CASSQDPGQFYEQYF. The DNA for the CDR3 is TGCGCCAGCAGCCAAGACCCCGGACAGTTCTACGAGCAGTACTTC.

This chain links TRBV7-9 with TRBJ2-7, with D perhaps TRBD2 (6 bases). This CDR3 spans 14 amino acids. Trimming took 1 base from V and 4 from J, leaving 11 bases between them. CDR1 SEHNR and CDR2 FQNEAQ come from the germline V gene (reference sequence). The chain's CDR3 is CASSLGDGGYEQYF. The CDR3 coding sequence is TGTGCCAGCAGCTTAGGAGATGGGGGGTACGAGCAGTACTTC.

This sequence joins TRBV7-9 and TRBJ1-2, with 7 bases matching TRBD1. CDR1 is SEHNR, CDR2 FQNEAQ, per germline (reference sequence). The junction had 10 bases not matched to a gene; V was cut back by 2 bases and J by 13 bases. This CDR3 comprises 13 residues. The CDR3 DNA reads TGTGCCAGCAGCTTACGGGACAGTACCGGATCCACCTTC. Translating gives CASSLRDSTGSTF.

This sequence joins TRBV4-3 and TRBJ2-1, with TRBD2 identical over 10 bases. The CDR3 consists of 17 residues. CDR1 is LGHNA, CDR2 YSLEER, per germline. V trimming: 0 bases; J trimming: 7 bases; junction bases outside the gene matches: 9. The CDR3 protein is CASSQDISSGRGNEQFF. In DNA, the CDR3 is TGCGCCAGCAGCCAAGATATCTCCAGCGGGAGGGGAAATGAGCAGTTCTTC.

Only a few counts were recorded for this clone. The rearrangement links TRBV19 to TRBJ2-1; 8 bases fit TRBD2. This CDR3 region has 15 residues. Germline lookup yields CDR1 LNHDA and CDR2 SQIVND (reference sequence). The V gene end was trimmed by 8 bases and the J gene end by 2 bases; junction bases not matched to a gene: 8. The CDR3 DNA reads TGTGCCAGTCGGGACCGGGAGGGACCCTACAATGAGCAGTTCTTC. This translates into CASRDREGPYNEQFF.

The V and J genes are TRBV4-3 and TRBJ2-3; 8 bases fit TRBD1. Trimming removed 3 bases from V and 4 bases from J; junction bases left unmatched: 12. There are 17 residues in the CDR3. Germline CDR1 reads LGHNA; CDR2 reads YSLEER. The DNA of the CDR3 is TGCGCCAGCAGCCAGGAGACAGGGGCCAGCCCCGCAGATACGCAGTATTTT. This gives the protein CASSQETGASPADTQYF.

The rearrangement uses TRBV7-3 and TRBJ2-5, with D tentatively TRBD1 (5 bases). The J call may be faulty, since TRBJ2-7 better matches the DNA end. The CDR3 is made up of 12 amino acids. From germline, CDR1 is SGHTA and CDR2 FQGTGA. The CDR3 DNA sequence: TGTGCCAGCAGCTTAACGGGGCTCGAGCAGTACTTC. It is translated as CASSLTGLEQYF.

This chain links TRBV19 with TRBJ1-2, with D perhaps matching TRBD1 (5 bases). Trimming pared 7 bases from V and 0 bases from J, leaving 12 bases between. The CDR3 loop spans 14 amino acids. CDR1 and CDR2 from the germline V gene are LNHDA and SQIVND (reference sequence). CDR3 coding DNA: TGTGCCAGTATGGGGACCGCGGCTAACTATGGCTACACCTTC. Amino acids: CASMGTAANYGYTF. Full variable domain (rest looked up from reference TRBV19 and TRBJ1-2): DGGITQSPKYLFRKEGQNVTLSCEQNLNHDAMYWYRQDPGQGLRLIYYSQIVNDFQKGDIAEGYSVSREKKESFPLTVTSAQKNPTAFYLCASMGTAANYGYTFGSGTRLTVV.

The V call is TRBV7-8, the J call TRBJ2-7; weak D call: TRBD1 (6 bases). The CDR3 is 14 residues long. Germline CDR1 is SGHVS and CDR2 is FQNEAQ. The ends were cut back, 4 bases at V and 6 bases at J, with 16 bases in the middle. The CDR3 DNA reads TGTGCCAGCAGCTCCGGACAGTCTTACATCGAGCAGTACTTC. This translates into CASSSGQSYIEQYF.

This chain joins TRBV11-3 and TRBJ2-3, with TRBD2 as a possible D gene (6 bases). The germline gives CDR1 SGHNT, CDR2 YENEEA. The CDR3 spans 17 residues. With 2 bases removed from V and 1 base from J, the gap between germline ends came to 16 bases. CDR3 amino acids: CASSLSLRDWGTDTQYF. CDR3 in DNA: TGTGCCAGCAGCTTAAGTCTGCGGGATTGGGGCACAGATACGCAGTATTTT.

The chain joins TRBV7-9 to TRBJ2-7; 8 bases fit TRBD2. V lost 4 bases, J lost 2 bases, and 7 bases stayed unmatched. This CDR3 is built from 15 residues. Germline CDR1 and CDR2: SEHNR and FQNEAQ (reference sequence). CDR3 sequence (DNA): TGTGCCAGCAGCTCAGGGCGGGAGGTCGCCTACGAGCAGTACTTC. Translation: CASSSGREVAYEQYF.